A single sample gave rise to the 20 T cell receptor beta chains below, sequenced in a study of siplizumab effects on memory and regulatory T cells. The data were produced by immunoSEQ multiplex PCR, yet TCRdb's version contains in-frame clones alone and is incomplete. The table includes about 100,000 clones, 94% detected once. Sequenced sample: Tregs sorted from blood. All receptors derive from a human donor in good health.

The V and J genes are TRBV5-5 and TRBJ2-7; TRBD1 agrees at 7 bases. The J segment lost 3 bases and the V segment lost 0 bases, leaving 3 bases of the junction unmatched. From germline, CDR1 is SGHKS and CDR2 YYEKEE (reference sequence). The CDR3 has 14 amino acids. The CDR3 protein is CASSLVWDSYEQYF. CDR3 DNA: TGTGCCAGCAGCTTGGTTTGGGACAGCTACGAGCAGTACTTC.

This chain links TRBV6-5 with TRBJ1-1; tentative D call: TRBD1 (5 bases). Germline values: CDR1 MNHEY, CDR2 SVGAGI. This CDR3 region has 14 residues. Trimming removed 2 bases from V and 3 bases from J, with 10 bases in between. The CDR3 DNA is TGTGCCAGCAGTTACCACAGGCTAGACACTGAAGCTTTCTTT. Translating it yields CASSYHRLDTEAFF.

CDR3 protein: CASSLVGTGNTGELFF. CDR3 nucleotides: TGCGCCAGCAGCTTGGTCGGGACAGGGAACACCGGGGAGCTGTTTTTT. The chain joins TRBV5-1 to TRBJ2-2, with TRBD1 identical over 8 bases. This CDR3 comprises 16 residues. Germline CDR1 SGHRS, CDR2 YFSETQ. Germline trimming cut 0 bases from V and 1 base from J; bases unmatched to any gene: 2. The whole variable domain, filled in from reference TRBV5-1 and TRBJ2-2, reads KAGVTQTPRYLIKTRGQQVTLSCSPISGHRSVSWYQQTPGQGLQFLFEYFSETQRNKGNFPGRFSGRQFSNSRSEMNVSTLELGDSALYLCASSLVGTGNTGELFFGEGSRLTVL.

The table lists this clone with a count of one. The rearrangement uses TRBV7-2 and TRBJ1-5; 7 bases match TRBD1. V trimming: 5 bases; J trimming: 4 bases; junction bases outside the gene matches: 8. The CDR3 spans 15 residues. Germline CDR1 and CDR2: SGHTA and FQGNSA. The CDR3 protein is CASSLTGQLNQPQHF. DNA of the CDR3: TGTGCCAGCAGCCTCACGGGACAGCTAAATCAGCCCCAGCATTTT.

In the case of this clone: Other DNA sequences within the sample encode an identical CDR3. The J gene is TRBJ2-7, the V gene TRBV27; 8 bases are shared with TRBD2. Germline V gene sequence: CDR1 MNHEY, CDR2 SMNVEV (reference sequence). The CDR3 contains 13 residues. V was pared by 5 bases and J by 2 bases, with 2 bases of the junction left unmatched. CDR3 sequence: CASSRGGPYEQYF. In DNA, the CDR3 is TGTGCCAGCAGTCGGGGGGGACCCTACGAGCAGTACTTC.

CDR3 residues: CASSFGSTYEQYF. CDR3 bases: TGTGCCAGCAGTTTTGGGAGTACCTACGAGCAGTACTTC. V gene TRBV6-5 combines with J gene TRBJ2-7; D possibly corresponds to TRBD2 (5 bases). Germline V gene data show CDR1 as MNHEY and CDR2 as SVGAGI. The V end lost 4 bases, the J end lost 2 bases, and 9 bases lay between the germline ends. The CDR3 length is 13 residues.

This clone was seen once. This chain connects TRBV9 to TRBJ2-5; 7 nucleotides agree with TRBD1. J gave up 5 bases and V 0 bases, and 4 bases lay outside the gene matches. From germline, CDR1 is SGDLS and CDR2 YYNGEE. The CDR3 spans 14 residues. In nucleotides, the CDR3 is TGTGCCAGCAGCGTAGAAGGGGGCGGGGAGACCCAGTACTTC. It specifies CASSVEGGGETQYF.

This rearrangement joins TRBV21-1 to TRBJ2-3; TRBD1, as called in the table, went unchecked against the DNA. TRBV21-1 is an annotated pseudogene. This CDR3 has 20 residues. CDR3 DNA: TGTGCCAGCAGCAATGTGGCGCAGGGGGGAACCACCAACCCCGCAGATACGCAGTATTTT. This encodes CASSNVAQGGTTNPADTQYF.

The chain combines TRBV4-1 with TRBJ1-2, with 7 bases that match TRBD1. Germline V gives CDR1 MGHRA, CDR2 YSYEKL. The J segment lost 2 bases and the V segment lost 3 bases, leaving 3 bases of the junction unmatched. The CDR3 is made up of 14 amino acids. For the CDR3, the DNA is TGCGCCAGCAGCCAGCAGGGGGGCAACTATGGCTACACCTTC. Translation gives CASSQQGGNYGYTF.

The rearrangement uses TRBV5-1 and TRBJ2-1; perhaps TRBD2 as D (5 bases). Germline values: CDR1 SGHRS, CDR2 YFSETQ. The length of the CDR3 is 12 residues. Trimming shortened V by 3 bases and J by 10 bases, and 11 bases separated the two germline ends. The CDR3 region is CASSSRLSEQFF. For the CDR3, the DNA is TGCGCCAGCAGCTCCCGACTATCCGAGCAGTTCTTC.

DNA of the CDR3: TGTGCCAGCAGCTTAAGCCAGGGACTTACTGAAGCTTTCTTT. Amino acids: CASSLSQGLTEAFF. This chain joins TRBV7-3 and TRBJ1-1; D might be TRBD1 (5 bases). This CDR3 has 14 residues. The V gene's germline CDR1 is SGHTA and CDR2 FQGTGA. Trimming cost V 1 base and J 5 bases, with 11 bases left between them.

Points on this clone: The CDR3 does not end in the conserved phenylalanine or tryptophan, so this is likely a read error. The limits of the CDR3 on the DNA are not certain, so only TCRdb's listed CDR3 is given. The CDR3 is CASSLRSGRQVSC. V usage is TRBV28 and J usage is TRBJ1-1. 13 amino acids form the CDR3, both terminal residues included. Germline V lookup: CDR1 MDHEN, CDR2 SYDVKM.

There are a few counts of this clone. V is TRBV6-1 and J is TRBJ2-2; D not certain. Germline loops: CDR1 MNHNS, CDR2 SASEGT. The CDR3 has 12 residues. V was clipped by 0 bases and J by 9 bases, with 5 bases between them. CDR3 region: CASSEAARELFF. The CDR3 DNA follows: TGTGCCAGCAGTGAAGCGGCCAGGGAGCTGTTTTTT.

This clone was picked up one time. V is TRBV11-1 and J is TRBJ2-6; D is unresolved. CDR3 length equals 15 residues. The germline CDR1 and CDR2 sequences are SGHAT and FQDESV (reference sequence). Between the trimmed V and J ends, which lost 5 bases and 1 base, there was a span of 9 bases. The CDR3 here is CASSKITSGANVLTF. DNA for the CDR3: TGTGCCAGCAGCAAAATTACGTCTGGGGCCAACGTCCTGACTTTC.

The chain has TRBV7-9 and TRBJ2-7, with 7 bases fitting TRBD2. The length of the CDR3 is 15 residues. CDR1 is SEHNR, CDR2 FQNEAQ, per germline (reference sequence). The ends lost 2 bases at V and 4 bases at J; junction bases unmatched: 8. The CDR3 DNA is TGTGCCAGCAGCTTAATCGGGCTAGCGGAATACGAGCAGTACTTC. Its translation is CASSLIGLAEYEQYF.

The gene calls are TRBV19 and TRBJ1-4; no firm D call. The CDR3 is made up of 12 amino acids. Per germline, CDR1 LNHDA and CDR2 SQIVND (reference sequence). As DNA, the CDR3 is TGTGCAACCCGCGGGGAGGCGGGAAAACTGTTTTTT. It translates to CATRGEAGKLFF.

The gene calls are TRBV5-1 and TRBJ1-6; 8 positions agree with TRBD1. Germline trimming cut 1 base from V and 10 bases from J; bases unmatched to any gene: 7. The CDR3 spans 15 residues. Germline V gene lookup returns CDR1 SGHRS and CDR2 YFSETQ. CDR3 coding DNA: TGCGCCAGCAGCTTGCTAGGACAGGGAACGTCACCCCTCCACTTT. This translates into CASSLLGQGTSPLHF.

The V and J genes are TRBV30 and TRBJ1-5; 10 bases are a match to TRBD1. V shed 0 bases, J shed 6 bases, and the junction held 8 bases outside the gene matches. This CDR3 comprises 16 residues. Per the germline V gene, CDR1 is GTSNPN and CDR2 is SVGIG (reference sequence). The CDR3 loop reads CAWSVFGTGVTQPQHF. The CDR3 DNA follows: TGTGCCTGGAGTGTATTCGGGACAGGGGTTACTCAGCCCCAGCATTTT. Complete variable domain (other parts from reference TRBV30 and TRBJ1-5): SQTIHQWPATLVQPVGSPLSLECTVEGTSNPNLYWYRQAAGRGLQLLFYSVGIGQISSEVPQNLSASRPQDRQFILSSKKLLLSDSGFYLCAWSVFGTGVTQPQHFGDGTRLSIL.

V is TRBV15 and J is TRBJ2-1; 11 bases are a match to TRBD2. The CDR3 spans 16 residues. V was pared by 0 bases and J by 10 bases, with 8 bases of the junction left unmatched. The germline V gene has CDR1 LNHNV and CDR2 YYDKDF (reference sequence). The CDR3 DNA reads TGTGCCACCAGCAGAGAATTTAGCGGGAGGGCCCGGGAGCAGTTCTTC. This encodes CATSREFSGRAREQFF.

The rearrangement links TRBV2 to TRBJ2-7; no firm D call. Germline V gives CDR1 SNHLY, CDR2 FYNNEI. The CDR3 totals 16 residues. V lost 2 bases and J 7 bases, leaving 21 bases between the germline ends. CDR3 coding DNA: TGTGCCAGCAGTGAATCACCTACGGGTCGGGTGGGTGAGCAGTACTTC. Amino acids: CASSESPTGRVGEQYF. Full variable domain (remainder filled in from reference TRBV2 and TRBJ2-7): EPEVTQTPSHQVTQMGQEVILRCVPISNHLYFYWYRQILGQKVEFLVSFYNNEISEKSEIFDDQFSVERPDGSNFTLKIRSTKLEDSAMYFCASSESPTGRVGEQYFGPGTRLTVT.